These T cell receptor beta chains were read from a single sample in a study of shared clonotypes between healthy human individuals. Sequencing was performed with immunoSEQ multiplex PCR; in TCRdb, only in-frame clones are kept and a portion is missing. The sample lists some 2,000,000 clones, 85% to 95% occurring once. Specimen: naive CD8+ T cells sorted from blood. These receptors were taken from a man between 18 and 29 years old in good health. Both conserved end residues are part of each CDR3. The D gene is left open where the match is weak. Part of the rows lack a size; the others show once, few, many or a class for expanded clones.

V	size	length	D	J	CDR3	DNA
TRBV6-5	NA	14	NA	TRBJ2-7	CASSRTAIDYEQYF	TGTGCCAGCAGCCGGACAGCGATAGACTACGAGCAGTACTTC
TRBV6-5	NA	15	NA	TRBJ2-1	CASRPGVGGYNEQFF	TGTGCCAGCAGGCCAGGGGTAGGGGGGTACAATGAGCAGTTCTTC
TRBV9	NA	17	TRBD2	TRBJ2-3	CASSSPPGLGSTDTQYF	TGTGCCAGCAGCTCCCCCCCGGGACTAGGAAGCACAGATACGCAGTATTTT
TRBV30	NA	13	TRBD1	TRBJ1-4	CAWTGGTNEKLFF	TGTGCCTGGACAGGGGGGACTAATGAAAAACTGTTTTTT
TRBV13	NA	14	NA	TRBJ2-5	CASSLRQAQETQYF	TGTGCCAGCAGCTTGCGACAGGCCCAAGAGACCCAGTACTTC
TRBV7-2	NA	14	NA	TRBJ1-6	CASRQTLVYSPLHF	TGTGCCAGCAGACAGACCCTAGTTTACTCACCCCTCCACTTT
TRBV30	NA	16	NA	TRBJ1-4	CAWSAEGGGMEGKLFF	TGTGCCTGGAGCGCAGAGGGGGGCGGTATGGAGGGAAAACTGTTTTTT
TRBV30	NA	13	NA	TRBJ2-7	CAWSNGGSYEQYF	TGTGCCTGGAGTAACGGGGGATCCTACGAGCAGTACTTC
TRBV7-6	NA	17	TRBD1	TRBJ2-7	CASSFDLTGDPSYEQYF	TGTGCCAGCAGCTTCGACCTTACAGGGGATCCTTCCTACGAGCAGTACTTC
TRBV5-6	NA	17	TRBD2	TRBJ2-3	CASSSLGLAGSTDTQYF	TGTGCCAGCAGCTCCCTCGGGCTAGCGGGGAGCACAGATACGCAGTATTTT
TRBV27	once	14	NA	TRBJ2-3	CASRIQGSTDTQYF	TGTGCCAGCAGGATACAGGGATCCACAGATACGCAGTATTTT